A single sample gave rise to the 21 T cell receptor beta chains below, sequenced in a study of blood T cell repertoires in COVID-19. Generated by immunoSEQ multiplex PCR, the TCRdb table keeps only in-frame clones and is missing some. The repertoire consists of over 250,000 clones, with roughly 80% occurring once and the leading ten covering roughly 4.7%. The source material was PBMCs or T cells enriched from blood (not recorded which). Receptors were obtained from a middle-aged man who had been exposed to COVID-19.

The chain has TRBV12-3 or TRBV12-4 and TRBJ2-3, with D possibly being TRBD2 (5 bases). CDR3 length: 13 amino acids. The V end lost 6 bases, the J end lost 6 bases, and 13 bases lay between the germline ends. The CDR3 loop reads CASRVTTGDTQYF. CDR3 nucleotide sequence: TGTGCCAGCAGGGTTACAACGGGGGATACGCAGTATTTT.

The rearrangement uses TRBV12-5 and TRBJ2-2; possible D gene TRBD1, 6 bases. Trimming pared 1 base from V and 10 bases from J, leaving 13 bases between. Germline V gene sequence: CDR1 LGHNT, CDR2 FRNRAP. There are 14 residues in the CDR3. In nucleotides, the CDR3 is TGTGCTAGTGGTTTGGCGGACAGTCCAATGGAGCTGTTTTTT. Residues: CASGLADSPMELFF.

This clone was detected only a few times. The CDR3 loop reads CATSDLQNYGYTF. CDR3 DNA sequence: TGTGCCACCAGTGATTTACAGAACTATGGCTACACCTTC. The chain employs TRBV24-1 and TRBJ1-2; D is unclear. Trimming took 1 base from V and 2 from J, leaving 4 bases between them. The CDR3 length is 13 residues. Germline values: CDR1 KGHDR, CDR2 SFDVKD.

The V and J genes are TRBV2 and TRBJ1-2; tentative D call: TRBD1 (6 bases). V lost 6 bases and J lost 1, with 9 bases in between. The CDR3 extends over 13 amino acids. Germline values: CDR1 SNHLY, CDR2 FYNNEI. CDR3 nucleotides: TGTGCCAGCAGGGGGGACATTAACTATGGCTACACCTTC. Encoded protein: CASRGDINYGYTF.

The DNA of the CDR3 is TGTGCCACCAGTGATTTGTACAGGGAACATGGCTACACCTTC. Its translation: CATSDLYREHGYTF. The chain uses TRBV24-1 and TRBJ1-2, with D possibly matching TRBD1 (6 bases). Germline V gene sequence: CDR1 KGHDR, CDR2 SFDVKD. The ends were cut back, 0 bases at V and 6 bases at J, with 10 bases in the middle. CDR3 size: 14 residues.

The chain recombines TRBV12-3 or TRBV12-4 with TRBJ2-7, with 7 bases lining up with TRBD1. J was trimmed by 6 bases and V by 2 bases; bases with no gene match: 4. This CDR3 has 13 residues. The CDR3 region is CASSLFQGVEQYF. For the CDR3, the DNA is TGTGCCAGCAGTTTATTTCAGGGGGTCGAGCAGTACTTC.

The CDR3: CASSQGTSRGTQYF. CDR3 in DNA: TGTGCCAGCTCGCAAGGGACTAGTAGGGGTACGCAGTATTTT. The chain couples TRBV18 to TRBJ2-3, with TRBD2 matching over 8 bases. The CDR3 runs 14 residues. The germline CDR1 and CDR2 sequences are KGHSH and LQKENI. V lost 6 bases, J lost 8 bases, and 10 bases stayed unmatched.

This clone was detected a few times. V and J are TRBV4-2 and TRBJ2-1, with TRBD2 as a possible D gene (5 bases). This CDR3 contains 17 residues. Germline V gene data show CDR1 as LGHNA and CDR2 as YNFKEQ. The ends were cut back, 1 base at V and 5 bases at J, with 18 bases in the middle. CDR3 DNA sequence: TGTGCCAGCAGCCAAGGGGGAGTGCGATTGGAACACAATGAGCAGTTCTTC. It encodes CASSQGGVRLEHNEQFF.

The V gene is TRBV27, the J gene TRBJ2-1, with TRBD2 matching over 11 bases. The CDR3 length is 17 residues. Unmatched junction bases numbered 17, after V lost 6 bases and J lost 10 bases. Germline V gives CDR1 MNHEY, CDR2 SMNVEV (reference sequence). This chain's CDR3 is CASSPPLLAGETREQFF. CDR3 coding DNA: TGTGCCAGCAGCCCTCCCCTACTAGCGGGAGAGACTCGGGAGCAGTTCTTC.

The chain combines TRBV7-2 with TRBJ2-2; TRBD2 aligns across 10 bases. Germline V gene sequence: CDR1 SGHTA, CDR2 FQGNSA. This CDR3 region has 16 residues. Trimming removed 5 bases from V and 1 base from J; junction bases left unmatched: 4. The CDR3 sequence: CASSPRLAGNTGELFF. DNA of the CDR3: TGTGCCAGCAGCCCCCGACTAGCGGGGAACACCGGGGAGCTGTTTTTT.

This clone was recorded once. The CDR3 sequence is CASSPGQGGYGYTF. The CDR3 DNA sequence: TGCGCCAGCAGCCCAGGACAGGGAGGCTATGGCTACACCTTC. The rearrangement joins TRBV5-1 to TRBJ1-2, with 8 bases matching TRBD1. V was clipped by 4 bases and J by 4 bases; unmatched bases: 6. This CDR3 region has 14 residues. In germline, CDR1 is SGHRS, CDR2 YFSETQ.

This clone came up many times. The chain joins TRBV2 to TRBJ2-2; possibly TRBD1 for D (6 bases). Germline-derived CDR1 and CDR2 are SNHLY and FYNNEI. Trimming left V 6 bases short and J 2 bases short, with 13 bases between. This CDR3 has 15 amino acids. The CDR3 nucleotides read TGTGCCAGCAGAAAACAGGGAACAAACACCGGGGAGCTGTTTTTT. This gives the protein CASRKQGTNTGELFF.

The V call is TRBV24-1, the J call TRBJ2-2, with D possibly being TRBD2 (5 bases). The CDR3 length is 14 residues. The germline CDR1 and CDR2 sequences are KGHDR and SFDVKD. V lost 5 bases to trimming and J lost 2 bases, with 8 bases between them. The CDR3 DNA follows: TGTGCCACCAGTGCTGGACTCAACACCGGGGAGCTGTTTTTT. Translation: CATSAGLNTGELFF.

The chain recombines TRBV7-2 with TRBJ2-4; the match to TRBD1 covers 8 bases. J was trimmed by 16 bases and V by 0 bases; bases with no gene match: 8. This CDR3 has 13 residues. CDR1 and CDR2 (germline): SGHTA, FQGNSA. The CDR3 DNA reads as TGTGCCAGCAGCTTAGCCAGGGGGCGGGACGTTTACTTC. Protein: CASSLARGRDVYF. Drawing the rest from reference TRBV7-2 and TRBJ2-4, the complete variable domain is GAGVSQSPSNKVTEKGKDVELRCDPISGHTALYWYRQSLGQGLEFLIYFQGNSAPDKSGLPSDRFSAERTGGSVSTLTIQRTQQEDSAVYLCASSLARGRDVYFGAGTRLSVL.

Comments on this clone: An end of the junction differs from the germline gene, which may be a read error. The chain carries TRBV5-1 and TRBJ2-7; weak D call: TRBD1 (6 bases). The CDR3 sequence is 14 residues long. Germline values: CDR1 SGHRS, CDR2 YFSETQ. In DNA, the CDR3 is TGCGCCAGCAGCTCCCGGGACATTCAATCGGAGCTGTACTTC. Protein sequence: CASSSRDIQSELYF.

V and J are TRBV19 and TRBJ1-5, with D possibly matching TRBD1 (6 bases). CDR1 is LNHDA and CDR2 is SQIVND in the germline V gene (reference sequence). With 5 bases removed from V and 2 bases from J, the gap between germline ends came to 7 bases. The CDR3 runs to 13 residues. The chain's CDR3 is CASSPGGNQPQHF. The DNA of the CDR3 is TGTGCCAGTAGTCCAGGGGGCAATCAGCCCCAGCATTTT.

This clone has more than one count but fewer than ten. This rearrangement joins TRBV27 to TRBJ1-2; 9 bases fit TRBD1. There are 21 residues in the CDR3. Trimming cost V 7 bases and J 9 bases; bases outside gene matches: 33. CDR1 is MNHEY, CDR2 SMNVEV, per germline (reference sequence). The chain's CDR3 is CASTGLARGLVRDRVSSSYTF. In nucleotides, the CDR3 is TGTGCCAGCACCGGTCTGGCCAGAGGTCTCGTACGGGACAGGGTATCTAGCAGCTACACCTTC.

The gene calls are TRBV25-1 and TRBJ2-7, with TRBD2 as a possible D gene (5 bases). Germline-derived CDR1 and CDR2 are MGHDK and SYGVNS. The CDR3 has 16 residues. V lost 2 bases, J lost 2 bases, and 16 bases lay in between. The CDR3: CASSERFSGKAYEQYF. CDR3 DNA: TGTGCCAGCAGTGAAAGGTTCTCCGGGAAAGCCTACGAGCAGTACTTC.

Notes on this clone: A much larger clone lies a single base off, so this may be a read error. The same CDR3 is also encoded by other DNA sequences in this sample. The chain links TRBV12-3 or TRBV12-4 to TRBJ2-1, with D maybe TRBD2 (5 bases). This CDR3 has 13 amino acids. The V and J ends lost 8 bases and 0 bases respectively, with 8 bases between them. The CDR3 here is CASGSSSYNEQFF. CDR3 nucleotides: TGTGCCAGCGGGAGTAGCTCCTACAATGAGCAGTTCTTC.

This clone has just one count. The V call is TRBV7-9, the J call TRBJ2-1, with TRBD2 identical over 8 bases. CDR3 length: 14 amino acids. The germline gives CDR1 SEHNR, CDR2 FQNEAQ (reference sequence). V lost 0 bases to trimming and J lost 6 bases; unmatched junction nucleotides: 1. CDR3 protein: CASSLAGTSNEQFF. The CDR3 nucleotides read TGTGCCAGCAGCTTAGCGGGGACTAGCAATGAGCAGTTCTTC.

This chain links TRBV30 with TRBJ1-5; TRBD1 matches 8 bases. The trim removed 0 bases at V and 5 bases at J, leaving 9 bases unmatched. The CDR3 is made up of 16 amino acids. Germline V gene sequence: CDR1 GTSNPN, CDR2 SVGIG (reference sequence). DNA for the CDR3: TGTGCCTGGAGTGTACCCCGGGGGACAGGTCATCAGCCCCAGCATTTT. It translates to CAWSVPRGTGHQPQHF.